This T cell receptor beta chain was captured by sequencing in a study of blood T cell repertoires in COVID-19. Looking at the study overall: From the United States, Italy and Spain came samples of acute and convalescent COVID-19. From T cells, B-cell-depleted T cells, or PBMCs came the material, which was cDNA or gDNA.

This table comes from immunoSEQ multiplex PCR, and its TCRdb copy is limited to in-frame clones, with some not included. Of 18,000 or so clones in the sample, roughly four fifths were seen once. This clone has just one count. The CDR3 is made up of 15 amino acids. In germline, CDR1 is MGHDK, CDR2 SYGVNS. With 1 base removed from V and 2 bases from J, the gap between germline ends came to 11 bases. The TCR was taken from a man aged 40-55 years with active or convalescent COVID-19. This chain joins TRBV25-1 and TRBJ1-1; possible D gene TRBD1, 5 bases. The sample comprised peripheral blood. The CDR3 spells CASSEWGGANTEAFF. CDR3 DNA sequence: TGTGCCAGCAGTGAATGGGGAGGGGCAAACACTGAAGCTTTCTTT.